A single sample gave rise to the 31 T cell receptor beta chains below, sequenced in a study of regulatory T cells in long-lasting Graves disease. Documented time point: newly diagnosed GD, antithyroid drugs for less than 3 months. The TCR library used RNA extracted from PBMCs. Both iRepertoire HTBI primers and Arm-PCR of CDR3 regions were used to build the TCR beta libraries. Each CDR3 protein gets one entry after TCRdb re-called the multiplex PCR reads with MiXCR. This table holds 400,000 to 450,000 distinct CDR3 sequences, under 15% found once. These records were also assigned to another study, of T cells in Graves' hyperthyroidism and ophthalmopathy.

Here the sequenced sample was peripheral blood mononuclear cells (PBMCs), taken at new diagnosis, from a patient treated with antithyroid drugs. Source of these receptors: a woman in her thirties with Graves disease.

The chain joins TRBV18 to TRBJ2-1; D unclear. CDR1 KGHSH and CDR2 LQKENI come from the germline V gene. The CDR3 is made up of 16 amino acids. V gave up 3 bases and J gave up 9 bases, with 21 bases separating them. In DNA form, the CDR3 reads TGTGCCAGCTCACCGGTGGAGACCCACCGATCGGGTGAGCAGTTCTTC. Translation gives CASSPVETHRSGEQFF.

This clonotype was detected ten times or more. The J gene is TRBJ2-7, the V gene TRBV12-3 or TRBV12-4; 7 bases line up with TRBD2. The CDR3 is 15 amino acids. Trimming at V came to 7 bases and at J to 6 bases, leaving 15 bases not matched to a gene. This CDR3 is CASTMQAGVASEQYF. CDR3 nucleotide sequence: TGTGCCAGCACCATGCAGGCGGGGGTGGCGAGCGAGCAGTACTTC.

As concerns this clonotype: This may stem from a read error, because a much larger clone lies one nucleotide away. V and J are TRBV5-1 and TRBJ2-7; D possibly corresponds to TRBD2 (6 bases). The CDR3 has 15 residues. Germline CDR1 reads SGHRS; CDR2 reads YFSETQ. The CDR3 DNA follows: TGCACCAGCAGCTTGAGTCGCGGGGAATCCTACGAGCAGTACTTC. Its protein product is CTSSLSRGESYEQYF.

This clonotype has ten or more counts. V gene TRBV6-2 or TRBV6-3 combines with J gene TRBJ1-1, with D uncertain. Germline loops: CDR1 MNHEY, CDR2 SVGEGT. This CDR3 contains 13 residues. V gave up 6 bases and J gave up 3 bases, with 11 bases separating them. CDR3: CASRTMWDTEAFF. The DNA for the CDR3 is TGTGCCAGCAGAACCATGTGGGACACTGAAGCTTTCTTT.

There are a few counts of this clonotype. One end of the junction does not line up with germline, which may come from a read error. CDR3 sequence reads: CATLSRDHLFFHF. The CDR3 DNA reads TGTGCCACCCTCTCCAGGGACCATCTATTCTTTCACTTC. The chain employs TRBV6-1 and TRBJ2-5; perhaps D is TRBD1 or TRBD2 (5 bases each). CDR3 length: 13 residues. Germline V lookup: CDR1 MNHNS, CDR2 SASEGT.

CDR3 DNA sequence: TGCAGTGCTGAGGGGACAGGGGACCGTGCTAGCACAGATACGCAGTATTTT. Residues: CSAEGTGDRASTDTQYF. The chain employs TRBV20-1 and TRBJ2-3, with TRBD1 matching 10 bases. Per the germline V gene, CDR1 is DFQATT and CDR2 is SNEGSKA (reference sequence). This CDR3 region has 17 residues. Trimming at V came to 5 bases and at J to 0 bases, leaving 11 bases not matched to a gene.

There are many counts of this clonotype. This chain joins TRBV7-9 and TRBJ1-5; D uncertain. The CDR3 extends over 16 amino acids. V was cut by 2 bases and J by 2 bases, with 13 bases left in between. Germline-derived CDR1 and CDR2 are SEHNR and FQNEAQ (reference sequence). Here the CDR3 reads CASSLSGSGGNQPQHF. The CDR3 nucleotides read TGTGCCAGCAGCTTAAGTGGTTCAGGAGGCAATCAGCCCCAGCATTTT.

In its sample, this clonotype was seen a few times. This rearrangement joins TRBV7-9 to TRBJ2-3; 14 nucleotides line up with TRBD2. The CDR3 spans 17 residues. J gave up 6 bases and V 5 bases, and 10 bases lay outside the gene matches. From germline, CDR1 is SEHNR and CDR2 FQNEAQ (reference sequence). The CDR3 DNA reads TGTGCCAGCAGCATAATCCCGGGACTAGCGGGAGCCGATACGCAGTATTTT. This translates into CASSIIPGLAGADTQYF.

In its sample, this clonotype was seen many times. This CDR3 is CASRKTDTQYF. CDR3 sequence (DNA): TGTGCCAGCAGGAAAACAGATACGCAGTATTTT. The chain couples TRBV7-9 to TRBJ2-3, with unresolved D. Per germline, CDR1 SEHNR and CDR2 FQNEAQ (reference sequence). This CDR3 region has 11 residues. Trimming pared 6 bases from V and 3 bases from J, leaving 4 bases between.

Many counts were recorded for this clonotype. The CDR3 nucleotides read TGTGCCAGCAGCTTTACTAGCGGGAGTGGTAATGAGCAGTTCTTC. As protein: CASSFTSGSGNEQFF. The chain uses TRBV11-2 and TRBJ2-1, with 11 bases fitting TRBD2. J lost 7 bases, V lost 3 bases, and 5 bases had no gene match. Germline V gene sequence: CDR1 SGHAT, CDR2 FQNNGV. This CDR3 is built from 15 residues. The whole variable domain, remainder taken from reference TRBV11-2 and TRBJ2-1, is EAGVAQSPRYKIIEKRQSVAFWCNPISGHATLYWYQQILGQGPKLLIQFQNNGVVDDSQLPKDRFSAERLKGVDSTLKIQPAKLEDSAVYLCASSFTSGSGNEQFFGPGTRLTVL.

This clonotype was seen many times. The chain joins TRBV30 to TRBJ1-2; D not resolved. The CDR3 is 15 residues long. CDR1 and CDR2 from the germline V gene are GTSNPN and SVGIG (reference sequence). Trimming stripped 6 bases from V and 4 bases from J, with 21 bases between. The CDR3 region has the DNA TGTGCCTGCGCCGCGCCCCCGCGCCCGACCTATGGCTACACCTTC. This encodes CACAAPPRPTYGYTF.

This clonotype was observed a handful of times. The chain joins TRBV7-3 to TRBJ2-6, with TRBD1 identical over 10 bases. The CDR3 loop spans 17 amino acids. V was pared by 8 bases and J by 0 bases, with 7 bases of the junction left unmatched. CDR1 and CDR2 (germline): SGHTA, FQGTGA. CDR3 nucleotide sequence: TGTGCCAGCGGGTGGGACAGGGGCGACTCTGGGGCCAACGTCCTGACTTTC. Translated: CASGWDRGDSGANVLTF.

This clonotype was counted many times. This chain connects TRBV20-1 to TRBJ2-5; TRBD2 aligns across 11 bases. The CDR3 consists of 17 residues. The germline V gene has CDR1 DFQATT and CDR2 SNEGSKA (reference sequence). The J segment lost 5 bases and the V segment lost 1 base, leaving 12 bases of the junction unmatched. CDR3 loop: CSARGSSGRSVIETQYF. DNA for the CDR3: TGCAGTGCTAGAGGGTCTAGCGGGAGGTCCGTGATTGAGACCCAGTACTTC.

This clonotype was picked up a small number of times. The chain employs TRBV5-1 and TRBJ2-5; tentative D call: TRBD2 (6 bases). This CDR3 is 16 amino acids long. The V end was cut by 0 bases, the J end by 2 bases, with 14 bases between. Germline CDR1 is SGHRS and CDR2 is YFSETQ. CDR3 loop: CASSLVEGRLQETQYF. The CDR3 DNA sequence: TGCGCCAGCAGCTTGGTAGAGGGGAGGTTACAAGAGACCCAGTACTTC.

Many counts were recorded for this clonotype. The chain combines TRBV14 with TRBJ2-5; D is unresolved. Per the germline V gene, CDR1 is SGHDN and CDR2 is FVKESK. This CDR3 region has 16 residues. V lost 3 bases and J 2 bases, leaving 16 bases between the germline ends. The DNA for the CDR3 is TGTGCCAGCAGCCACCAGAAGTGGAACTTTCAAGAGACCCAGTACTTC. Translated: CASSHQKWNFQETQYF.

The CDR3 spells CASSLTLSTALSYGYTF. The CDR3 nucleotides are TGTGCCAGCAGTCTGACTCTTTCGACAGCCCTGAGCTATGGCTACACCTTC. The genes are TRBV28 and TRBJ1-2; a possible D gene is TRBD1 (5 bases). Germline V gives CDR1 MDHEN, CDR2 SYDVKM. V was trimmed by 5 bases and J by 4 bases, leaving 23 bases between them. The CDR3 sequence is 17 residues long.

This clonotype was seen many times. The gene calls are TRBV20-1 and TRBJ2-1; D gene unclear. CDR3 length equals 14 residues. V gave up 2 bases and J gave up 0 bases, with 8 bases separating them. Germline assignment: CDR1 DFQATT and CDR2 SNEGSKA (reference sequence). CDR3 sequence reads: CSARQSDSYNEQFF. The CDR3, as DNA: TGCAGTGCTAGACAGAGCGACTCCTACAATGAGCAGTTCTTC.

This clonotype was seen repeatedly, ten times or more. The J gene is TRBJ2-7, the V gene TRBV5-1, with 13 bases that match TRBD2. CDR3 size: 15 residues. Germline V lookup: CDR1 SGHRS, CDR2 YFSETQ. Trimming removed 3 bases from V and 7 bases from J; junction bases left unmatched: 7. This chain's CDR3 is CASSWGLAGNWEQYF. The CDR3 DNA reads as TGCGCCAGCAGCTGGGGACTAGCGGGGAATTGGGAGCAGTACTTC.

The CDR3 bases are TGTGCCAGCAGCTCCCTACGGACTAAAGAGCAGTTCTTC. Protein: CASSSLRTKEQFF. The chain combines TRBV7-9 with TRBJ2-1, with D perhaps TRBD2 (6 bases). The CDR3 runs 13 residues. Per the germline V gene, CDR1 is SEHNR and CDR2 is FQNEAQ (reference sequence). Trimming pared 4 bases from V and 10 bases from J, leaving 14 bases between.

Notes on this clonotype: Given a far larger clone just one base away, this is likely a sequencing read error. The CDR3 coding sequence is TGTGCCAGCAGTTACAGGGAAAACTACGAGCAGTACTTC. This encodes CASSYRENYEQYF. This sequence joins TRBV6-5 and TRBJ2-7, with unresolved D. This CDR3 is built from 13 residues. CDR1 is MNHEY and CDR2 is SVGAGI in the germline V gene. V was shortened by 2 bases and J by 3 bases, with 8 bases between the two germline ends.

The chain has TRBV20-1 and TRBJ2-1; weak D call: TRBD2 (5 bases). Germline-derived CDR1 and CDR2 are DFQATT and SNEGSKA (reference sequence). V shed 0 bases and J shed 0 bases, with 15 bases lying between them. CDR3 length equals 17 residues. The CDR3 nucleotides read TGCAGTGCTAGAGATATAGCGAGAGACTCCTCCTACAATGAGCAGTTCTTC. Translation: CSARDIARDSSYNEQFF.

This clonotype was recorded at least ten times. The V call is TRBV2, the J call TRBJ1-6, with TRBD1 matching over 7 bases. Germline V lookup: CDR1 SNHLY, CDR2 FYNNEI. This CDR3 is built from 15 residues. V lost 5 bases and J lost 10; bases outside the gene matches: 11. CDR3 protein: CASSLTGTLGSPLHF. CDR3 bases: TGTGCCAGCAGTTTGACAGGGACATTAGGATCACCCCTCCACTTT.

Only a few counts were recorded for this clonotype. The CDR3 does not end in the conserved phenylalanine or tryptophan, so this is likely a read error. It is unclear where the CDR3 begins or ends on the DNA, so no DNA is shown, and the CDR3 is as TCRdb lists it. CDR3 sequence reads: CASSFRSGIAYNEQLS. The gene calls are TRBV12-3 or TRBV12-4 and TRBJ2-1; the listed D gene, TRBD2, was not tested against the DNA. Inclusive of both ends, the CDR3 amounts to 16 amino acids.

This clonotype showed up just a few times. The chain carries TRBV5-6 and TRBJ1-4; D ambiguous. V dropped 7 bases and J dropped 8 bases, with 21 bases sitting between them. Germline CDR1 reads SGHDT; CDR2 reads YYEEEE. This CDR3 has 15 amino acids. In DNA form, the CDR3 reads TGTGCCAGCCACATCGGGTTGGGCAGAGAAGAAAAACTGTTTTTT. This gives the protein CASHIGLGREEKLFF.

This clonotype was seen at least ten times. This chain uses TRBV7-8 with TRBJ1-2, with TRBD1 matching 9 bases. The germline V gene encodes CDR1 SGHVS and CDR2 FQNEAQ. V dropped 7 bases and J dropped 8; count of bases not matched to a gene: 23. The CDR3 consists of 18 residues. The CDR3 loop is CASNPTGTGRSSSGGYTF. The CDR3 bases are TGTGCCAGCAACCCCACGGGGACAGGGAGGAGTTCTAGCGGAGGCTACACCTTC.

This clonotype has just a few counts. The gene calls are TRBV7-9 and TRBJ2-7, with 7 bases identical to TRBD1. The CDR3 has 14 residues. In germline, CDR1 is SEHNR, CDR2 FQNEAQ (reference sequence). With V trimmed by 8 bases and J by 6 bases, 13 bases remained unmatched. This CDR3 is CASVSGQRVSEQYF. CDR3 DNA: TGTGCCAGCGTTTCGGGACAGAGGGTCTCCGAGCAGTACTTC.

This clonotype was detected ten times or more. The chain is built from TRBV24-1 and TRBJ1-5; TRBD1 might be the D (6 bases). V was shortened by 5 bases and J by 0 bases, with 13 bases between the two germline ends. CDR1 is KGHDR, CDR2 SFDVKD, per germline. The CDR3 totals 16 residues. For the CDR3, the DNA is TGTGCCACCAGTGGGGGGGGACACTCTAGCAATCAGCCCCAGCATTTT. Protein: CATSGGGHSSNQPQHF.

CDR3 loop: CASSHEVAELQETQYF. CDR3 nucleotides: TGTGCCAGCAGCCACGAAGTAGCGGAACTTCAAGAGACCCAGTACTTC. The chain has TRBV4-2 and TRBJ2-5; tentatively, D is TRBD2 (6 bases). Trimming took off 3 bases at V and 2 bases at J, with 16 bases between the two ends. The CDR3 sequence is 16 residues long. CDR1 and CDR2 from the germline V gene are LGHNA and YNFKEQ.

The sample holds a few counts of this clonotype. The CDR3 nucleotides are TGTGCCATCAGTGGCCAAGCGGGAGGGCTATCCTACGAGCAGTACTTC. Encoded protein: CAISGQAGGLSYEQYF. The chain is built from TRBV10-3 and TRBJ2-7; 10 positions match TRBD2. The trim removed 4 bases at V and 1 base at J, leaving 7 bases unmatched. Germline CDR1 ENHRY, CDR2 SYGVKD. CDR3 length: 16 amino acids.

The V gene is TRBV20-1, the J gene TRBJ2-7; TRBD2 agrees at 10 bases. The CDR3 is 16 residues long. Trimming cost V 0 bases and J 3 bases; bases outside gene matches: 8. Per germline, CDR1 DFQATT and CDR2 SNEGSKA (reference sequence). CDR3 region: CSARETGTSDDYEQYF. The DNA for the CDR3 is TGCAGTGCTAGAGAAACCGGGACTAGCGATGACTACGAGCAGTACTTC.

This clonotype has more than one count but fewer than ten. J is TRBJ2-5 and V is TRBV12-3 or TRBV12-4, with TRBD2 matching over 11 bases. Trimming cost V 3 bases and J 4 bases; bases outside gene matches: 7. CDR3 length: 16 amino acids. CDR3 amino acids: CASSFWLAGGGETQYF. The CDR3, as DNA: TGTGCCAGCAGTTTCTGGCTAGCGGGAGGAGGAGAGACCCAGTACTTC.